This TCR beta chain was captured in a study of T cell repertoires and HLA-DP antigens. A remark on this clone: The antigen remains unidentified.

The repertoire was sequenced with immunoSEQ multiplex PCR; TCRdb's copy has only in-frame clones and lacks some. The sample carries about 73,000 clones, around 77% recorded once. The CDR3 extends over 15 amino acids. CDR1 is SGHNT, CDR2 YYREEE, per germline (reference sequence). Trimming cost V 0 bases and J 1 base, with 7 bases left between them. Sequencing was done on a sample of CD4+ T cells from PBMCs. This receptor was obtained from a man between 60 and 75 years old in good health and CMV-seronegative. The chain uses TRBV5-4 and TRBJ1-4, with D unclear. CDR3 bases: TGTGCCAGCAGCTTGGACCCGGTAACTAATGAAAAACTGTTTTTT. Translating gives CASSLDPVTNEKLFF. The entire variable domain, with the rest obtained from reference TRBV5-4 and TRBJ1-4, is as follows: ETGVTQSPTHLIKTRGQQVTLRCSSQSGHNTVSWYQQALGQGPQFIFQYYREEENGRGNFPPRFSGLQFPNYSSELNVNALELDDSALYLCASSLDPVTNEKLFFGSGTQLSVL.